The entry below describes one TCR beta chain. The antigen remains unidentified. Assay: immunoSEQ multiplex PCR; the TCRdb copy retains only in-frame clones and omits some. The sample gives approximately 100,000 clones, roughly two thirds of which show up once; 35% to 55% is in the top ten. V lost 4 bases, J lost 1 base, and 11 bases lay in between. This CDR3 spans 15 amino acids. Germline V gives CDR1 SGHVS, CDR2 FQNEAQ. The sample comes from a study of shared clonotypes between healthy human individuals. The overall study: Researchers assigned three CD4 naive, three CD4 memory, two CD8 naive and one CD8 memory plate to each donor. Findings and caveats of the study: Tissue TCR repertoires likely differ from these blood-only repertoires. Represented genetic and exposure-history diversity was restricted by having few donors.

The chain joins TRBV7-8 to TRBJ1-3; perhaps TRBD1 as D (5 bases). The sequenced material came from memory CD8+ T cells sorted from blood. Stated subset: CD45RO+ cells pooled with CCR7-negative TemRA cells. This clonotype was obtained from a man aged 25-45 years in good health. The CDR3 region is CASSSGRGSGNTIYF. The CDR3 DNA sequence: TGTGCCAGCAGCTCCGGACGGGGGTCTGGAAACACCATATATTTT.